One sample yielded the 4 T cell receptor beta chains listed below, sequenced in a study of blood T cell repertoires in COVID-19. Here immunoSEQ multiplex PCR was the method, and the copy in TCRdb shows in-frame clones only, minus some. The sample holds 70,000 to 80,000 clones, approximately 83% seen once. The sample taken for sequencing was peripheral blood. The receptors were sampled from a man aged 80 or over with acute or convalescent COVID-19.

CDR3 residues: CASKQGGYEQYF. The CDR3 coding sequence is TGTGCCAGCAAGCAAGGGGGCTACGAGCAGTACTTC. V and J are TRBV28 and TRBJ2-7; D perhaps matches TRBD1 (6 bases). The germline V gene has CDR1 MDHEN and CDR2 SYDVKM. The CDR3 sequence is 12 residues long. The V end lost 7 bases, the J end lost 3 bases, and 10 bases lay between the germline ends.

This clone was found once. The V and J genes are TRBV19 and TRBJ1-4, with TRBD1 matching 10 bases. Germline CDR1 and CDR2: LNHDA and SQIVND (reference sequence). The CDR3 covers 15 residues. J gave up 7 bases and V 9 bases, and 11 bases lay outside the gene matches. The CDR3 is CASGTGDLDREKLFF. The CDR3 nucleotides are TGTGCCAGCGGGACAGGGGACTTGGACCGTGAAAAACTGTTTTTT.

This sequence joins TRBV19 and TRBJ1-4; maybe TRBD1 (6 bases). Trimming took 3 bases from V and 4 from J, leaving 15 bases between them. Germline assignment: CDR1 LNHDA and CDR2 SQIVND (reference sequence). The CDR3 runs 16 residues. The DNA for the CDR3 is TGTGCCAGTAGTATCAGGGGCGGGTCCTTTAATGAAAAACTGTTTTTT. Translation: CASSIRGGSFNEKLFF.

The chain has TRBV6-2 or TRBV6-3 and TRBJ2-3; 12 nucleotides agree with TRBD2. In germline, CDR1 is MNHEY, CDR2 SVGEGT. This CDR3 has 17 residues. V shed 0 bases, J shed 6 bases, and the junction held 7 bases outside the gene matches. Here the CDR3 DNA reads TGTGCCAGCAGTTACTCGTGGCTAGCGGGAGGGCCGGATACGCAGTATTTT. Translation gives CASSYSWLAGGPDTQYF.